Listed below are T cell receptor beta chains from one sample, sequenced in a study of CD8 T cells in Susac syndrome. TCRdb recomputed calls from the immunoSEQ multiplex PCR reads with MiXCR, one row per CDR3 protein. The sample lists roughly 150,000 distinct CDR3 sequences, roughly 94% occurring once. The sample was CD4+ T cells from PBMCs. These receptor sequences come from a human donor with multiple sclerosis. CDR3s include the opening cysteine and the closing phenylalanine or tryptophan. The D gene is left open where the match is weak. Rows may omit the clone size; those that give it use once, few, many or a size class.

j_call	d_call	v_call	clone_size	cdr3_nt	cdr3_aa
TRBJ1-2	.	TRBV5-8	.	TGTGCCAGCAGCTTATACGATAACTATGGCTACACCTTC	CASSLYDNYGYTF
TRBJ2-7	.	TRBV7-9	.	TGTGCCAGCAGCAACCCCCCCAGAGTCGACGAGCAGTACTTC	CASSNPPRVDEQYF
TRBJ1-1	.	TRBV4-2	.	TGTGCCAGCAGCCAAGAGGCGGCGGGGGCGGTGGACACTGAAGCTTTCTTT	CASSQEAAGAVDTEAFF
TRBJ1-2	.	TRBV29-1	.	TGCAGCGTTGAACCCCGGAGAGGGATCGGCTACACCTTC	CSVEPRRGIGYTF
TRBJ1-2	TRBD1	TRBV5-4	.	TGTGCCAGCAGCTGGGGAACCAACATGGATGACAGGGGCGGCTACACCTTC	CASSWGTNMDDRGGYTF
TRBJ1-2	TRBD1	TRBV23-1	.	TGCGCCAGCAGTCACCCCGTCCGGACAGGGAAGGACTATGGCTACACCTTC	CASSHPVRTGKDYGYTF
TRBJ2-1	.	TRBV24-1	.	TGTGCCACCAGTGATTCAGGGGTCAATGAGCAGTTCTTC	CATSDSGVNEQFF
TRBJ2-7	.	TRBV5-1	.	TGCGCCAGCAGCTCCCTGGACCGCTACGAGCAGTACTTC	CASSSLDRYEQYF
TRBJ2-1	.	TRBV29-1	.	TGCAGCGTTGTGAGGTCCACGGTGGAGCAGTTCTTC	CSVVRSTVEQFF
TRBJ2-5	.	TRBV18	.	TGTGCCAGCTCACCAAGAGAGAAAGGGACCCAGTACTTC	CASSPREKGTQYF
TRBJ2-5	TRBD2	TRBV7-7	.	TGTGCCAGCAGCCGCACCCCTGGCGGGGGAGAGACCCAGTACTTC	CASSRTPGGGETQYF
TRBJ1-3	.	TRBV2	.	TGTGCCAGCTCGAAAGGGGTCGGAAACACCATATATTTT	CASSKGVGNTIYF
TRBJ2-1	.	TRBV3-1	.	TGTGCCAGCAGCTACCGGGCTAACAATGAGCAGTTCTTC	CASSYRANNEQFF
TRBJ1-3	.	TRBV11-2	once	TGTGCCAGCAGCCCCCCGTGGAGAAACACCATATATTTT	CASSPPWRNTIYF
TRBJ1-1	.	TRBV30	.	TGTGCCTGGAGTGTACTCACTGAAGCTTTCTTT	CAWSVLTEAFF
TRBJ2-5	TRBD2	TRBV27	.	TGTGCCAGCAGCAAGGGACTAGCGGGGGAAGAGACCCAGTACTTC	CASSKGLAGEETQYF
TRBJ2-2	.	TRBV20-1	.	TGCAGTGCTAACTCAGGGGAGCAGAACACCGGGGAGCTGTTTTTT	CSANSGEQNTGELFF
TRBJ2-5	.	TRBV25-1	.	TGTGCCAGCAGCCGACACCGGGGAGAGGTAGGAGAGACCCAGTACTTC	CASSRHRGEVGETQYF
TRBJ2-7	.	TRBV6-5	.	TGTGCCAGCAGTTACTCGACCTGGAATAAGCAGTACTTC	CASSYSTWNKQYF
TRBJ1-1	.	TRBV7-9	.	TGTGCTGCGAGGGACACTGAAGCTTTCTTT	CAARDTEAFF
TRBJ2-5	TRBD2	TRBV20-1	.	TGCAGTGCCAGATCACCGGGACTAGCGGGAGTTGAGACCCAGTACTTC	CSARSPGLAGVETQYF
TRBJ2-2	TRBD2	TRBV9	.	TGTGCCAGCAGCGTTGGACTAGCGGGGGCTACCGGGGAGCTGTTTTTT	CASSVGLAGATGELFF
TRBJ2-7	.	TRBV6-1	.	TGTGCCAGCAGTAAGATCGACTACGAGCAGTACTTC	CASSKIDYEQYF
TRBJ1-1	.	TRBV6-5	.	TGTGCCAGCACCCCCTATGGGGGGCGGACTGAAGCTTTCTTT	CASTPYGGRTEAFF
TRBJ2-2	TRBD1	TRBV9	.	TGTGCCAGCAGCCGGGACAGGAGGAACACCGGGGAGCTGTTTTTT	CASSRDRRNTGELFF
TRBJ1-2	TRBD1	TRBV4-1	.	TGCGCCAGCAGCCCCCGGACAGGGGGGTATCAGGATGGCTACACCTTC	CASSPRTGGYQDGYTF
TRBJ2-2	TRBD2	TRBV6-1	once	TGTGCCAGCAGTGCCTCCCGAGTCTCGGGGGGCACCGGGGAGCTGTTTTTT	CASSASRVSGGTGELFF
TRBJ2-2	TRBD1	TRBV19	once	TGTGCCAGTACCGATAGACAGGGATACACCGGGGAGCTGTTTTTT	CASTDRQGYTGELFF
TRBJ1-1	.	TRBV5-1	.	TGCGCCAGCAGCGATTACCTGACAGAATCAAATGAAGCTTTCTTT	CASSDYLTESNEAFF
TRBJ1-1	.	TRBV5-1	.	TGCGCCAGCAGCCCCGACGGGACTGAAGCTTTCTTT	CASSPDGTEAFF
TRBJ1-5	.	TRBV4-3	.	TGCGCCAGCAGCCAAGATACAAGTAATCAGCCCCAGCATTTT	CASSQDTSNQPQHF
TRBJ2-6	.	TRBV5-1	.	TGCGCCAGCAGCATAAGTTCTGGGGCCAACGTCCTGACTTTC	CASSISSGANVLTF
TRBJ1-5	.	TRBV4-2	.	TGTGCCAGCAGCCAAGGAGAAGCGCGGGCCCAGCATTTT	CASSQGEARAQHF
TRBJ1-2	.	TRBV3-1	.	TGTGCCAGCAGCCGGGGAATTTCAACCTATGGCTACACCTTC	CASSRGISTYGYTF
TRBJ2-2	.	TRBV12-3/TRBV12-4	once	TGTGCCAGCAGGCGGGGCACCGGGGAGCTGTTTTTT	CASRRGTGELFF
TRBJ1-3	.	TRBV9	.	TGTGCCAGCAGCTCCAGCTCTGAAAACACCATATATTTT	CASSSSSENTIYF
TRBJ1-1	.	TRBV4-1	.	TGCGCCAGCAGCCAGGAAGGTTACATGAACACTGAAGCTTTCTTT	CASSQEGYMNTEAFF
TRBJ1-1	.	TRBV2	.	TGTGCCAGCAGTGCGTTGAATTCCGGGACTGAAGCTTTCTTT	CASSALNSGTEAFF
TRBJ2-4	.	TRBV6-1	.	TGTGCCAGCAGTCCTCACGAAAGGACCAAAAACATTCAGTACTTC	CASSPHERTKNIQYF
TRBJ1-5	.	TRBV24-1	.	TGTGCCACCAGCGAACAGGGAGATAGCAATCAGCCCCAGCATTTT	CATSEQGDSNQPQHF
TRBJ2-3	.	TRBV20-1	.	TGCAGTGCGGCCGGGAGCACAGATACGCAGTATTTT	CSAAGSTDTQYF
TRBJ2-2	.	TRBV11-2	.	TGTGCCAGCAGCCCGCGAAGGGCCGGGGAGCTGTTTTTT	CASSPRRAGELFF
TRBJ1-4	.	TRBV30	.	TGTGCCTGGAACAGGGAAGCCGATGAAAAACTGTTTTTT	CAWNREADEKLFF
TRBJ2-3	.	TRBV20-1	.	TGCAGTGCTACTGGAGGAAGCACAGATACGCAGTATTTT	CSATGGSTDTQYF
TRBJ1-2	.	TRBV2	.	TGTGCCAGCAGTCCCAAGTTAGTTGGCAGGGGATGGATGAGCTATGGCTACACCTTC	CASSPKLVGRGWMSYGYTF
TRBJ1-2	.	TRBV7-8	.	TGTGCCAGCAGCTGGCAGGGTGACTATGGCTACACCTTC	CASSWQGDYGYTF
TRBJ2-2	.	TRBV5-4	once	TGTGCCAGCAGCCCCCCAGGGACTAACACCGGGGAGCTGTTTTTT	CASSPPGTNTGELFF